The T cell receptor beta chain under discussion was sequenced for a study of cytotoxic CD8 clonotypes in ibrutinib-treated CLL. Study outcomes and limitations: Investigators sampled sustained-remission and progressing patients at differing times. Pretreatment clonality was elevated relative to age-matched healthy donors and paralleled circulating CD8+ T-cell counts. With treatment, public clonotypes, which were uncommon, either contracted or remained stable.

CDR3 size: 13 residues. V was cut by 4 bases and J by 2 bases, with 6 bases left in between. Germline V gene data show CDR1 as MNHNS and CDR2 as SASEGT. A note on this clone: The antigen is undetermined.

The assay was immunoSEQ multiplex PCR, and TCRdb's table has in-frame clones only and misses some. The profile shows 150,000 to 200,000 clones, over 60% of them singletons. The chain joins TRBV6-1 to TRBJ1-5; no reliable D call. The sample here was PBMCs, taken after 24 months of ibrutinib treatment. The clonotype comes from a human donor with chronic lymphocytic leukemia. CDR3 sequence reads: CASSGSGNQPQHF. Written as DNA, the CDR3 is TGTGCCAGCAGTGGGTCGGGCAATCAGCCCCAGCATTTT.